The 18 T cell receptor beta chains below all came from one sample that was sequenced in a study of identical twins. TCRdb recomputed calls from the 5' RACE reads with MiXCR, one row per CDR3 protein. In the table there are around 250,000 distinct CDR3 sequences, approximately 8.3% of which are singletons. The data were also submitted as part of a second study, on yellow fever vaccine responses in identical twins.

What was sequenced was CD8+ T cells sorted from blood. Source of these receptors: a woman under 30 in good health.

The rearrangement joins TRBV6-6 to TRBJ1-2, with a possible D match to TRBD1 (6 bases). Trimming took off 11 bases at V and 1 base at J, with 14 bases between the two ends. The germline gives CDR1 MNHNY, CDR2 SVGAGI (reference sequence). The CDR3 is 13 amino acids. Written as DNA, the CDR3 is TGTGCCGGCTACAGGGACCTTAACTATGGCTACACCTTC. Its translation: CAGYRDLNYGYTF.

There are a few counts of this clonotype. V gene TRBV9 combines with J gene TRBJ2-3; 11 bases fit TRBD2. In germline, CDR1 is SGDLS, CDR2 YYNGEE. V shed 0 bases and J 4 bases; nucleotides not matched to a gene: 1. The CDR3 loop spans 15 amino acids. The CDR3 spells CASSVASGRPDTQYF. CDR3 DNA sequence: TGTGCCAGCAGCGTAGCTAGCGGGAGGCCAGATACGCAGTATTTT.

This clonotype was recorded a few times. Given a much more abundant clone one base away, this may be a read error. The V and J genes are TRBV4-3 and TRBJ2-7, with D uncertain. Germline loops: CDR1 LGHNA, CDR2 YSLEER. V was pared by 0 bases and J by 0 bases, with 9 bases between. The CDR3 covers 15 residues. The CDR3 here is CASSQDRVSSYEQYF. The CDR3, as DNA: TGCGCCAGCAGCCAAGATCGGGTCAGCTCCTACGAGCAGTACTTC.

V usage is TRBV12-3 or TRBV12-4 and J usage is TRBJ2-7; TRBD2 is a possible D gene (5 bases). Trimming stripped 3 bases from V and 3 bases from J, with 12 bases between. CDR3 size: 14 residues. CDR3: CASSLARGIYEQYF. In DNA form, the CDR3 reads TGTGCCAGCAGTTTGGCTAGAGGGATCTACGAGCAGTACTTC.

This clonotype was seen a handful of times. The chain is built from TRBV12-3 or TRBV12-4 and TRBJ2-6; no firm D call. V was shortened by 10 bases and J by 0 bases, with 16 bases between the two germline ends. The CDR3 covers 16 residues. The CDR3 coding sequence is TGTGCCATCCCGAGGACGGATAACTCTGGGGCCAACGTCCTGACTTTC. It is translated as CAIPRTDNSGANVLTF.

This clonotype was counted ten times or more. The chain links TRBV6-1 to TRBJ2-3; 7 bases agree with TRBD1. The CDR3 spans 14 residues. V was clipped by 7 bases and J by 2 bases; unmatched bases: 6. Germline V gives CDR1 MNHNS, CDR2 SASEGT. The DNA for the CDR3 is TGTGCCAGCATTTCGGGACAGCACACAGATACGCAGTATTTT. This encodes CASISGQHTDTQYF.

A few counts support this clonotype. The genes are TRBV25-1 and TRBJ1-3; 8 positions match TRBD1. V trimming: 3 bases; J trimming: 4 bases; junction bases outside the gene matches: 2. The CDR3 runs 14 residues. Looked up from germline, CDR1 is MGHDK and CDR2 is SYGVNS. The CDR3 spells CASSDRGPGNTIYF. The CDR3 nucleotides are TGTGCCAGCAGTGACAGGGGGCCAGGAAACACCATATATTTT.

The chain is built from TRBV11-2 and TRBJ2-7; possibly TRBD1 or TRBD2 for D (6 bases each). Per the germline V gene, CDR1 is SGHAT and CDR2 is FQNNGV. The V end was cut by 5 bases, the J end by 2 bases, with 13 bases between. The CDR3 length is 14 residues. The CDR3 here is CASSVTGAAYEQYF. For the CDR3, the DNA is TGTGCCAGCAGCGTGACGGGGGCGGCCTACGAGCAGTACTTC.

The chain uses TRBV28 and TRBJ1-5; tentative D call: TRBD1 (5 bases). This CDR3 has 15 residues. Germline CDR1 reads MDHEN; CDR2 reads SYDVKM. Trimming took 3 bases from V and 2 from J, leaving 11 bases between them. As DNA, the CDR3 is TGTGCCAGCAGTTTGACAGAAGGACGCAATCAGCCCCAGCATTTT. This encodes CASSLTEGRNQPQHF.

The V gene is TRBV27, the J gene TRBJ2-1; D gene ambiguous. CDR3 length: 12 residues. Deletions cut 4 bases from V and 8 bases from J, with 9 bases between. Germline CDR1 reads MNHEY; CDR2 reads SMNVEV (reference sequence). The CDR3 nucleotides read TGTGCCAGCAGTTCGGCCTGGGATGAGCAGTTCTTC. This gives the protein CASSSAWDEQFF.

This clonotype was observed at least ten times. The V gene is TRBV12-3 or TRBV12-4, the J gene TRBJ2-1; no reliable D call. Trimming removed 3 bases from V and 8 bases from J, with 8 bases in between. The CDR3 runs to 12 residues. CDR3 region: CASSFDRHEQFF. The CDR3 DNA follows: TGTGCCAGCAGTTTTGATAGACATGAGCAGTTCTTC.

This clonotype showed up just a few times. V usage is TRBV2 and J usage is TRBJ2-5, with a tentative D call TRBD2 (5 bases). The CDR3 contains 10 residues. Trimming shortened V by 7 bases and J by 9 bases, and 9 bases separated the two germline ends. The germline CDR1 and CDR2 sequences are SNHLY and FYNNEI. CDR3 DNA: TGTGCCAGCACCGGGGTGGCCCAGTACTTC. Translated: CASTGVAQYF. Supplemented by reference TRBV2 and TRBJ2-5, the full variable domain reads EPEVTQTPSHQVTQMGQEVILRCVPISNHLYFYWYRQILGQKVEFLVSFYNNEISEKSEIFDDQFSVERPDGSNFTLKIRSTKLEDSAMYFCASTGVAQYFGPGTRLLVL.

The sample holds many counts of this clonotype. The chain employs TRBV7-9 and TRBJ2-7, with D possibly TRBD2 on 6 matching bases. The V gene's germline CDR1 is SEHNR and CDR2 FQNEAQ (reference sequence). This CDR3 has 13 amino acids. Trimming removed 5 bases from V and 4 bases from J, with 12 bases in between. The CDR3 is CASSITGEYEQYF. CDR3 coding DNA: TGTGCCAGCAGCATAACGGGGGAATACGAGCAGTACTTC. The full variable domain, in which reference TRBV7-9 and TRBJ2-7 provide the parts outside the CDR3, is DTGVSQNPRHKITKRGQNVTFRCDPISEHNRLYWYRQTLGQGPEFLTYFQNEAQLEKSRLLSDRFSAERPKGSFSTLEIQRTEQGDSAMYLCASSITGEYEQYFGPGTRLTVT.

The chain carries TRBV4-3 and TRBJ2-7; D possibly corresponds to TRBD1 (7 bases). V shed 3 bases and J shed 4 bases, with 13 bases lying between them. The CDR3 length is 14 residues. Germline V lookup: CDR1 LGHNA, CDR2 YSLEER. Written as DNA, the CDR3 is TGCGCCAGCAGCCAGGCCAGGGGGGAGTACGAGCAGTACTTC. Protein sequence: CASSQARGEYEQYF.

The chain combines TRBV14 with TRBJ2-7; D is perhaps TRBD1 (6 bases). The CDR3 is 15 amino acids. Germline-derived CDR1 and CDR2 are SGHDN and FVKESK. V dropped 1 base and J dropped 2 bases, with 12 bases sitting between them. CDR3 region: CASSQARDKTYEQYF. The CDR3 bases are TGTGCCAGCAGCCAAGCCCGGGACAAGACCTACGAGCAGTACTTC.

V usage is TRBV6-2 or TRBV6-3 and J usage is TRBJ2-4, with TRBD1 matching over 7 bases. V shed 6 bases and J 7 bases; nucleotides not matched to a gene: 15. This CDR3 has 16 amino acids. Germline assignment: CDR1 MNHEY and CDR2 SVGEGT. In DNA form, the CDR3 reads TGTGCCAGCAGCAACGACAGGGCCCCCTCCACGAACATTCAGTACTTC. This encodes CASSNDRAPSTNIQYF.

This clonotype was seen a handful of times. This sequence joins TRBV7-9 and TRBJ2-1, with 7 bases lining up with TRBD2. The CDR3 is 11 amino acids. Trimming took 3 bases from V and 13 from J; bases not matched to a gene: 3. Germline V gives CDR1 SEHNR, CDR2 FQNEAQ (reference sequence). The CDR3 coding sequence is TGTGCCAGCAGCTTCGAGCGGGATCAGTTCTTC. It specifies CASSFERDQFF. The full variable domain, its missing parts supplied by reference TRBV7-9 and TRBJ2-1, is DTGVSQNPRHKITKRGQNVTFRCDPISEHNRLYWYRQTLGQGPEFLTYFQNEAQLEKSRLLSDRFSAERPKGSFSTLEIQRTEQGDSAMYLCASSFERDQFFGPGTRLTVL.

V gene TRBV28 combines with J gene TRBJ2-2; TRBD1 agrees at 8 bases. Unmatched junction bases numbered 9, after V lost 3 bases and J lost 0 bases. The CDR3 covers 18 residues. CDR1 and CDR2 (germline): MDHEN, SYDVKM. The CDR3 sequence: CASSFPVSTGANTGELFF. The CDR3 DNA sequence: TGTGCCAGCAGTTTCCCCGTATCGACAGGGGCGAACACCGGGGAGCTGTTTTTT.